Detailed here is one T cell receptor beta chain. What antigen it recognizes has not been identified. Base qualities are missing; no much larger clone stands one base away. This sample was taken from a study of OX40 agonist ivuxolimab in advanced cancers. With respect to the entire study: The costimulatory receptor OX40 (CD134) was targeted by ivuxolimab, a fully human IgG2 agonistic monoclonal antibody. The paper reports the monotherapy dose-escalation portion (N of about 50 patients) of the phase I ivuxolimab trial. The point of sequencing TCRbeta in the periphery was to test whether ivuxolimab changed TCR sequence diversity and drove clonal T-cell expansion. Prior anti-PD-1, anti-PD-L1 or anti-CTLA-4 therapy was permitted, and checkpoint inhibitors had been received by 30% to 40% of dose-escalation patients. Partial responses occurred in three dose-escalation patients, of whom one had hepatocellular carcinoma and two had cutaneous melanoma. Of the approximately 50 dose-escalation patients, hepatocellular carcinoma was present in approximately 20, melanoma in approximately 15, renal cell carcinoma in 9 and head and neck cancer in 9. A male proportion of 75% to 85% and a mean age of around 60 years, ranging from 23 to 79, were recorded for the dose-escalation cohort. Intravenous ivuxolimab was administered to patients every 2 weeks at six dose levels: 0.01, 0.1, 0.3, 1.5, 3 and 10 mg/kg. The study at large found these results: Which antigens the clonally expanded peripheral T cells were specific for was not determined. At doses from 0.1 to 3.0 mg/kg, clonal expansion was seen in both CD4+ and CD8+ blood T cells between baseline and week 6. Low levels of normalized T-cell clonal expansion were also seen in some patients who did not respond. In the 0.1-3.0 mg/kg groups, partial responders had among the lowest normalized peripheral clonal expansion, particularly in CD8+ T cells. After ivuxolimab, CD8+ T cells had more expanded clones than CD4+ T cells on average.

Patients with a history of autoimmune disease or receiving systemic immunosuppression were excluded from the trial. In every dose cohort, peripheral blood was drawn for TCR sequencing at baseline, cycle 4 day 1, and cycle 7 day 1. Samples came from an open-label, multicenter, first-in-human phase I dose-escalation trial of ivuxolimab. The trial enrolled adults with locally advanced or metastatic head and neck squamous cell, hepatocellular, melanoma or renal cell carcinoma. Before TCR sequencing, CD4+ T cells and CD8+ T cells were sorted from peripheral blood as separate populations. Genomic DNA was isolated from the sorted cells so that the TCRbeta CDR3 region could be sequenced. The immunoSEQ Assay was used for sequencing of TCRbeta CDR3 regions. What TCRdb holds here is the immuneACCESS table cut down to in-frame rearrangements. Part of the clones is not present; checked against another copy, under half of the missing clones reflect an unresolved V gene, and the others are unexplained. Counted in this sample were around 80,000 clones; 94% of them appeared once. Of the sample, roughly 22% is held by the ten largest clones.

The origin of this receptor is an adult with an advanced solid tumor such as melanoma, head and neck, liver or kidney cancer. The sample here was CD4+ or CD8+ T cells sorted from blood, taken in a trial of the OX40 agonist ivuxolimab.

The CDR3 has the sequence CASSFYSRGEISYNSPLHF. Read as DNA, the sequence is TGTGCCAGCAGCTTTTATTCCAGGGGGGAAATCTCCTATAATTCACCCCTCCACTTT. This chain is built from TRBV7-2 and TRBJ1-6; TRBD1 matches 7 bases in the middle. Germline trimming: 3 bases from V, 0 bases from J; junction bases outside gene matches: 11. The CDR3 goes from the cysteine to the phenylalanine over 19 residues. Only the CDR3 portion is preserved as DNA: 57 bases, with reading frame beginning at the first base. Taken from the germline V gene, the CDR1 and CDR2 loops are SGHTA and FQGNSA.